This T cell receptor beta chain was identified in a study of T cell repertoires in cytomegalovirus infection. For the study at large: Both a matching HLA type and CMV infection were indicated by public TCR beta signatures.

TCRdb re-called the reads through MiXCR, storing one row per CDR3 protein. The data hold about 740,000 distinct CDR3 sequences, with less than 40% observed a single time. In germline, CDR1 is MDHEN, CDR2 SYDVKM. The CDR3 extends over 19 amino acids. V lost 0 bases and J 0 bases, leaving 18 bases between the germline ends. In its sample, this clonotype was seen a few times. The origin of this receptor is a human donor in good health (CMV status not recorded). Some clones in this sample may be carry-over from other donors' samples. The chain uses TRBV28 and TRBJ1-5, with TRBD1 as a possible D gene (5 bases). Sequencing was performed on PBMCs. The CDR3 region has the DNA TGTGCCAGCAGTTTATGGGGGACCAGTGATCTTTATAGCAATCAGCCCCAGCATTTT. Protein sequence: CASSLWGTSDLYSNQPQHF.